The 9 T cell receptor beta chains in this list originate from one sample, sequenced in a study of blood T cell repertoires in COVID-19. TCRdb's copy holds only in-frame clones and misses some; the assay was immunoSEQ multiplex PCR. The sample yields roughly 400,000 clones, 80% to 90% seen once. The sample taken for sequencing was PBMCs or T cells enriched from blood (not recorded which). Receptors were obtained from a man between 25 and 39 years old who had recovered from COVID-19.

This chain connects TRBV2 to TRBJ1-2; 7 nucleotides line up with TRBD1. After removal of 5 bases from V and 8 bases from J, the junction contained 5 bases not matched to a gene. Germline CDR1 and CDR2: SNHLY and FYNNEI. CDR3 length: 12 amino acids. The CDR3 loop reads CASSLQGGGYTF. The DNA for the CDR3 is TGTGCCAGCAGTCTTCAGGGGGGCGGCTACACCTTC. The full variable domain, with the rest looked up from reference TRBV2 and TRBJ1-2, is EPEVTQTPSHQVTQMGQEVILRCVPISNHLYFYWYRQILGQKVEFLVSFYNNEISEKSEIFDDQFSVERPDGSNFTLKIRSTKLEDSAMYFCASSLQGGGYTFGSGTRLTVV.

The chain carries TRBV9 and TRBJ1-2, with D tentatively TRBD1 (5 bases). CDR3 size: 15 residues. Germline CDR1 SGDLS, CDR2 YYNGEE. Trimming cost V 0 bases and J 5 bases, with 14 bases left between them. DNA for the CDR3: TGTGCCAGCAGCGTAGCTAGGGGCTACGGGTATGGCTACACCTTC. Its protein is CASSVARGYGYGYTF. The full variable domain, with the rest looked up from reference TRBV9 and TRBJ1-2, is DSGVTQTPKHLITATGQRVTLRCSPRSGDLSVYWYQQSLDQGLQFLIQYYNGEERAKGNILERFSAQQFPDLHSELNLSSLELGDSALYFCASSVARGYGYGYTFGSGTRLTVV.

The chain couples TRBV9 to TRBJ1-4; tentatively, D is TRBD1 (6 bases). The CDR3 is 14 residues long. Germline V gene sequence: CDR1 SGDLS, CDR2 YYNGEE. Trimming took off 3 bases at V and 8 bases at J, with 14 bases between the two ends. CDR3 sequence (DNA): TGTGCCAGCAGCGCCCGGCAGGGGAGCGAAAAACTGTTTTTT. This gives the protein CASSARQGSEKLFF.

This rearrangement joins TRBV2 to TRBJ1-5, with 8 nucleotides matching TRBD1. Germline assignment: CDR1 SNHLY and CDR2 FYNNEI. Trimming cost V 6 bases and J 7 bases; bases outside gene matches: 11. This CDR3 region has 15 residues. CDR3 residues: CASSRDRRPEQPQHF. In DNA form, the CDR3 reads TGTGCCAGCAGCCGGGACAGGAGGCCAGAGCAGCCCCAGCATTTT.

V and J are TRBV5-1 and TRBJ2-2; possibly TRBD1 for D (6 bases). Looked up from germline, CDR1 is SGHRS and CDR2 is YFSETQ. Deletions cut 4 bases from V and 1 base from J, with 11 bases between. The length of the CDR3 is 15 residues. CDR3 in amino acids: CASSPGTQNTGELFF. CDR3 sequence (DNA): TGCGCCAGCAGCCCAGGGACACAGAACACCGGGGAGCTGTTTTTT.

The gene calls are TRBV21-1 and TRBJ2-7; TRBD2, the D gene given by the table, was not confirmed from the DNA. TRBV21-1 is described as a pseudogene. CDR3 length equals 18 residues. CDR3 region: CASSKQPSGRVLRLTQYF. CDR3 in DNA: TGTGCCAGCAGCAAACAGCCTAGCGGGAGAGTCCTGAGGTTAACGCAGTACTTC.

The J gene is TRBJ2-2, the V gene TRBV3-1 (or the pseudogene TRBV3-2); 7 nucleotides match TRBD1. The V gene's germline CDR1 is LGHDT and CDR2 YNNKEL (reference sequence). J lost 2 bases, V lost 0 bases, and 3 bases had no gene match. The CDR3 covers 16 residues. The CDR3, as DNA: TGTGCCAGCAGCCAAGAGAAAGGGGGCAACACCGGGGAGCTGTTTTTT. This translates into CASSQEKGGNTGELFF.

The chain is built from TRBV19 and TRBJ1-5; possible D gene TRBD1, 6 bases. The V end was cut by 8 bases, the J end by 0 bases, with 14 bases between. CDR1 LNHDA and CDR2 SQIVND come from the germline V gene (reference sequence). The CDR3 is 15 residues long. The CDR3 loop reads CASHKGGYSNQPQHF. DNA of the CDR3: TGTGCCAGTCATAAGGGGGGGTATAGCAATCAGCCCCAGCATTTT.

This chain joins TRBV4-1 and TRBJ2-1; the match to TRBD2 covers 7 bases. The junction had 11 bases not matched to a gene; V was cut back by 1 base and J by 11 bases. From germline, CDR1 is MGHRA and CDR2 YSYEKL. This CDR3 contains 15 residues. CDR3 region: CASSQALQTSAKQFF. The CDR3 DNA is TGCGCCAGCAGCCAAGCCCTTCAAACTAGCGCCAAGCAGTTCTTC.